The 20 T cell receptor beta chains reported below all come from one sample, sequenced in a study of high-grade serous ovarian cancer treatment subgroups. The protocol was immunoSEQ multiplex PCR, while the TCRdb copy is restricted to in-frame clones and leaves out a portion. The sample has roughly 10,000 clones; 68% are singletons. Tumor tissue was taken before any definitive surgery or chemotherapy was given. Sequences were obtained from tumor tissue. The receptors here all came from a human donor with high-grade serous ovarian cancer.

This clone showed up just once. The rearrangement joins TRBV30 to TRBJ2-7, with no clear D. CDR1 is GTSNPN, CDR2 SVGIG, per germline (reference sequence). Trimming removed 3 bases at V and 2 bases at J, with 8 bases between. The CDR3 is 12 amino acids. The CDR3 loop reads CAWRKDAYEQYF. For the CDR3, the DNA is TGTGCCTGGAGGAAGGATGCCTACGAGCAGTACTTC.

As concerns this clone: The junction shows a germline mismatch at one end, possibly a read error. The chain has TRBV4-2 and TRBJ2-3; 14 bases are a match to TRBD2. CDR1 and CDR2 from the germline V gene are LGHNA and YNFKEQ. The length of the CDR3 is 16 residues. CDR3 nucleotides: TGTGCCAGCAGCCAGCGCCCGGGACTAGCGGGAGATGCGCAGTATTTT. Protein: CASSQRPGLAGDAQYF.

This clone was detected a few times. DNA of the CDR3: TGTGCCAGCAGCGGACGGGGGTTTTACGAAAAACTGTTTTTT. Translation gives CASSGRGFYEKLFF. This sequence joins TRBV9 and TRBJ1-4; possibly TRBD1 for D (5 bases). The CDR3 contains 14 residues. V was pared by 3 bases and J by 8 bases, with 14 bases between. Germline CDR1 reads SGDLS; CDR2 reads YYNGEE.

DNA of the CDR3: TGTGCCTGGAGTTTAGAAGGGGCCACCGGGGAGCTGTTTTTT. This gives the protein CAWSLEGATGELFF. This chain uses TRBV30 with TRBJ2-2, with D perhaps TRBD1 (5 bases). V lost 2 bases and J lost 4, with 11 bases in between. This CDR3 is 14 amino acids long. The germline gives CDR1 GTSNPN, CDR2 SVGIG (reference sequence).

The V call is TRBV9, the J call TRBJ2-3, with TRBD2 identical over 13 bases. With V trimmed by 0 bases and J by 6 bases, 7 bases remained unmatched. This CDR3 comprises 17 residues. Germline loops: CDR1 SGDLS, CDR2 YYNGEE. CDR3 in amino acids: CASSVARTSGSRDTQYF. As DNA, the CDR3 is TGTGCCAGCAGCGTAGCTAGGACTAGCGGGAGCCGGGATACGCAGTATTTT.

The chain is built from TRBV5-1 and TRBJ1-2, with 10 bases lining up with TRBD1. The CDR3 is 14 amino acids. The germline V gene encodes CDR1 SGHRS and CDR2 YFSETQ. Unmatched junction bases numbered 8, after V lost 4 bases and J lost 8 bases. In DNA form, the CDR3 reads TGCGCCAGCAGCCGCGGACAGGGGGAGAGCGGCTACACCTTC. Residues: CASSRGQGESGYTF.

The J gene is TRBJ2-7, the V gene TRBV27; D may be TRBD1 or TRBD2 (6 bases each). This CDR3 is built from 13 residues. Trimming took off 1 base at V and 6 bases at J, with 10 bases between the two ends. Germline CDR1 is MNHEY and CDR2 is SMNVEV (reference sequence). In nucleotides, the CDR3 is TGTGCCAGCAGTTTATTGGAGGGGGGCGAGCAGTACTTC. Translated, it gives CASSLLEGGEQYF.

The chain has TRBV19 and TRBJ1-5, with 8 bases aligning to TRBD1. Trimming took 9 bases from V and 6 from J; bases not matched to a gene: 16. CDR3 size: 16 residues. Per germline, CDR1 LNHDA and CDR2 SQIVND (reference sequence). The DNA for the CDR3 is TGTGCCAGCTCAGCCCGAAGACAGGGGTTCGGTCAGCCCCAGCATTTT. Translated, it gives CASSARRQGFGQPQHF.

The chain couples TRBV5-1 to TRBJ2-1; 9 bases fit TRBD2. Losses at the gene ends were 2 bases for V and 6 bases for J; bases not matched to a gene: 3. The CDR3 is made up of 14 amino acids. CDR1 and CDR2 from the germline V gene are SGHRS and YFSETQ. The CDR3 DNA follows: TGCGCCAGCAGCTTACAGACTAGCGGCAATGAGCAGTTCTTC. Residues: CASSLQTSGNEQFF.

Concerning this clone: One end of the junction is discordant with germline, which a read error may explain. The rearrangement joins TRBV5-5 to TRBJ2-7; D might be TRBD1 (5 bases). Germline-derived CDR1 and CDR2 are SGHKS and YYEKEE (reference sequence). This CDR3 is 13 amino acids long. The CDR3, as DNA: TGCGCCAGCAGCCATGAGGACACCTACGAGCAGTACTTC. Translated: CASSHEDTYEQYF.

The rearrangement joins TRBV18 to TRBJ1-2; a weak D match, TRBD1 (5 bases). Germline CDR1 is KGHSH and CDR2 is LQKENI. This CDR3 is built from 15 residues. Trimming shortened V by 0 bases and J by 2 bases, and 10 bases separated the two germline ends. CDR3 sequence (DNA): TGTGCCAGCTCACCACCCTCGGGGACCAACTATGGCTACACCTTC. This sequence encodes CASSPPSGTNYGYTF.

The chain has TRBV6-1 and TRBJ1-1; D not certain. This CDR3 has 15 amino acids. The V gene's germline CDR1 is MNHNS and CDR2 SASEGT. V lost 8 bases and J 8 bases, leaving 24 bases between the germline ends. This CDR3 is CASLVIALDLSEAFF. The CDR3 DNA reads TGTGCCAGCCTTGTGATAGCTCTCGACCTGAGCGAAGCTTTCTTT.

The chain carries TRBV28 and TRBJ2-7, with 9 bases matching TRBD2. CDR1 MDHEN and CDR2 SYDVKM come from the germline V gene. The CDR3 has 15 residues. V lost 6 bases to trimming and J lost 6 bases; unmatched junction nucleotides: 12. The chain's CDR3 is CASSQGAGGLGEQYF. The DNA for the CDR3 is TGTGCCAGCAGCCAAGGGGCGGGAGGGCTCGGCGAGCAGTACTTC.

CDR3 loop: CASSLRANQETQYF. DNA of the CDR3: TGTGCCAGCAGCTTAAGGGCAAACCAAGAGACCCAGTACTTC. The chain has TRBV7-9 and TRBJ2-5, with D unresolved. This CDR3 contains 14 residues. The ends were cut back, 2 bases at V and 0 bases at J, with 7 bases in the middle. CDR1 SEHNR and CDR2 FQNEAQ come from the germline V gene (reference sequence).

This clone was observed once. This chain links TRBV11-2 with TRBJ2-3; 9 bases align to TRBD2. In germline, CDR1 is SGHAT, CDR2 FQNNGV. Losses at the gene ends were 5 bases for V and 0 bases for J; bases not matched to a gene: 6. The CDR3 spans 16 residues. The CDR3 DNA sequence: TGTGCCAGCAGCCCCCGACTAGCGGCCAGCACAGATACGCAGTATTTT. Translation gives CASSPRLAASTDTQYF.

This clone came up a few times. For the CDR3, the DNA is TGTGCCAGCAGCAAAGCGCGGGACAGGGTTAATGGGGAGCAGTACTTC. It yields the protein CASSKARDRVNGEQYF. This sequence joins TRBV21-1 and TRBJ2-7; the D call of TRBD1 is as the table states it, not checked on the DNA. TRBV21-1 is a pseudogene. This CDR3 contains 16 residues.

The chain carries TRBV10-3 and TRBJ1-2; no reliable D call. The CDR3 contains 14 residues. V lost 10 bases to trimming and J lost 0 bases, with 15 bases between them. The germline CDR1 and CDR2 sequences are ENHRY and SYGVKD. CDR3 DNA: TGTGCCACGCTACGTCCAGACTCTAACTATGGCTACACCTTC. It encodes CATLRPDSNYGYTF.

The chain employs TRBV28 and TRBJ1-5; D is uncertain. The CDR3 is 15 amino acids. Germline assignment: CDR1 MDHEN and CDR2 SYDVKM. V was pared by 3 bases and J by 4 bases, with 13 bases between. CDR3 protein: CASSFSARLNQPQHF. CDR3 nucleotide sequence: TGTGCCAGCAGTTTTTCGGCCCGCCTAAATCAGCCCCAGCATTTT.

This chain joins TRBV7-3 and TRBJ2-5; D is perhaps TRBD2 (5 bases). The ends were cut back, 2 bases at V and 9 bases at J, with 19 bases in the middle. Germline CDR1 SGHTA, CDR2 FQGTGA. This CDR3 is built from 15 residues. The CDR3 sequence is CASSLAGSTKRPQYF. The CDR3 DNA reads TGTGCCAGCAGCTTAGCCGGCTCGACTAAGAGACCCCAGTACTTC.

V is TRBV5-6 and J is TRBJ2-5; TRBD2 matches 9 bases. V was clipped by 1 base and J by 1 base; unmatched bases: 2. Germline V gives CDR1 SGHDT, CDR2 YYEEEE. The CDR3 extends over 15 amino acids. DNA for the CDR3: TGTGCCAGCAGCTTGCTGCGGGAGGGCCAAGAGACCCAGTACTTC. Translated, it gives CASSLLREGQETQYF.